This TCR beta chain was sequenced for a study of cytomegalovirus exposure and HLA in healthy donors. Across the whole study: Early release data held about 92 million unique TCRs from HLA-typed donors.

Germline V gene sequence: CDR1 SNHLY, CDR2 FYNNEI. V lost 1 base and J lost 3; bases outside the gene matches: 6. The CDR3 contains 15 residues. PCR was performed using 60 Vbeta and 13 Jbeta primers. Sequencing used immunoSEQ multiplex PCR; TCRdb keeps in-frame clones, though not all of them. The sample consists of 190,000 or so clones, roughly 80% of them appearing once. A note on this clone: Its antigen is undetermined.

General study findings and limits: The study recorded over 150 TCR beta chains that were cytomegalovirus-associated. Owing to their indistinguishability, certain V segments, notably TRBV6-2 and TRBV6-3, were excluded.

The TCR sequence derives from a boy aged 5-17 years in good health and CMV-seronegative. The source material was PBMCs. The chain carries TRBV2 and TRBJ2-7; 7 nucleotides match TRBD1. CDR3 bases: TGTGCCAGCAGTGAAGGTGGGACAGCTTACTACGAGCAGTACTTC. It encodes CASSEGGTAYYEQYF.